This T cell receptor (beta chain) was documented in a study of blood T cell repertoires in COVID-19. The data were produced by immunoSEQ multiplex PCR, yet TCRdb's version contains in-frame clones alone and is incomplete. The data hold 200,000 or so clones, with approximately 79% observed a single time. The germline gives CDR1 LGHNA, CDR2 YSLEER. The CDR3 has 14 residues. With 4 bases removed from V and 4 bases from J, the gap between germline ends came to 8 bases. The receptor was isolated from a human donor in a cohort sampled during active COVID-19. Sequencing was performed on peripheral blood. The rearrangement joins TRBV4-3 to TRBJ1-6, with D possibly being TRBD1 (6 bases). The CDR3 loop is CASSPQGYNSPLHF. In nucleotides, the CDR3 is TGCGCCAGCAGCCCCCAGGGGTATAATTCACCCCTCCACTTT.